This T cell receptor (beta chain) was sequenced during a study of blood T cell repertoires in COVID-19. Looking at the study overall: Sources were T cells, B-cell-depleted T cells, or PBMCs; the material itself was cDNA or gDNA.

Seattle enrolled patients during active infection and tracked them longitudinally. Original analysis: Amplification of reference gene primers provided the estimated nucleated cell counts. Method: immunoSEQ multiplex PCR; TCRdb's copy keeps in-frame clones and lacks some. That table furnishes V, J and clone size, whereas the DNA furnished D and trimming. In the table there are roughly 150,000 clones, 79% of which are singletons. Germline CDR1 is LNHDA and CDR2 is SQIVND (reference sequence). With 4 bases clipped from V and 5 bases from J, the junction kept 7 bases outside the gene matches. CDR3 size: 14 residues.

Sequencing was performed on peripheral blood. The genes are TRBV19 and TRBJ2-7; 8 bases agree with TRBD1. This TCR was sampled from a woman aged 55-69 years with COVID-19, enrolled during active disease. CDR3 region: CASSTHDRGNEQYF. CDR3 nucleotides: TGTGCCAGTAGTACCCATGACAGGGGAAACGAGCAGTACTTC. The whole variable domain, remainder taken from reference TRBV19 and TRBJ2-7, is DGGITQSPKYLFRKEGQNVTLSCEQNLNHDAMYWYRQDPGQGLRLIYYSQIVNDFQKGDIAEGYSVSREKKESFPLTVTSAQKNPTAFYLCASSTHDRGNEQYFGPGTRLTVT.